What follows are 14 T cell receptor beta chains derived from one specimen sequenced in a study of siplizumab effects on memory and regulatory T cells. Data came from immunoSEQ multiplex PCR; TCRdb stores just in-frame clones and leaves some out. The data show approximately 100,000 clones, with roughly 94% seen just once and around 1.5% held by the top ten. The sequenced sample consisted of non-Treg CD4+ T cells sorted from blood. Every receptor here comes from a human donor in good health.

There are a few counts of this clone. The genes are TRBV5-6 and TRBJ1-1; no reliable D call. The V end lost 0 bases, the J end lost 1 base, and 10 bases lay between the germline ends. The CDR3 is made up of 15 amino acids. Germline loops: CDR1 SGHDT, CDR2 YYEEEE. The CDR3: CASSLVFGGNTEAFF. The CDR3 coding sequence is TGTGCCAGCAGCTTGGTGTTTGGCGGGAACACTGAAGCTTTCTTT.

This clone was seen only once. The chain carries TRBV28 and TRBJ2-5; 9 bases line up with TRBD2. V shed 6 bases and J 0 bases; nucleotides not matched to a gene: 5. The CDR3 extends over 15 amino acids. Per the germline V gene, CDR1 is MDHEN and CDR2 is SYDVKM. CDR3 amino acids: CASRTSGGNQETQYF. In nucleotides, the CDR3 is TGTGCCAGCAGGACTAGCGGAGGGAACCAAGAGACCCAGTACTTC.

V usage is TRBV5-1 and J usage is TRBJ1-6; no definite D call. Between the trimmed V and J ends, which lost 3 bases and 5 bases, there was a span of 9 bases. In germline, CDR1 is SGHRS, CDR2 YFSETQ. The CDR3 is made up of 14 amino acids. The CDR3 loop reads CASSSQENNSPLHF. The CDR3 DNA reads TGCGCCAGCAGCTCTCAGGAAAATAATTCACCCCTCCACTTT. Full variable domain (rest looked up from reference TRBV5-1 and TRBJ1-6): KAGVTQTPRYLIKTRGQQVTLSCSPISGHRSVSWYQQTPGQGLQFLFEYFSETQRNKGNFPGRFSGRQFSNSRSEMNVSTLELGDSALYLCASSSQENNSPLHFGNGTRLTVT.

This chain joins TRBV7-9 and TRBJ1-4, with TRBD1 as a possible D gene (5 bases). V dropped 1 base and J dropped 8 bases, with 11 bases sitting between them. The V gene's germline CDR1 is SEHNR and CDR2 FQNEAQ (reference sequence). The CDR3 spans 14 residues. Here the CDR3 reads CASSLVGQREKLFF. The CDR3 DNA sequence: TGTGCCAGCAGCTTAGTGGGGCAGAGGGAAAAACTGTTTTTT.

This clone was seen once. The V call is TRBV7-7, the J call TRBJ2-1; 10 positions agree with TRBD2. Germline loops: CDR1 SSHAT, CDR2 FNYEAQ (reference sequence). The V and J ends lost 2 bases and 6 bases, in that order; junction bases with no gene match: 7. The CDR3 is 16 residues long. The CDR3 protein is CASSLSVAGGRNEQFF. Here the CDR3 DNA reads TGTGCCAGCAGCTTATCGGTAGCGGGAGGTCGCAATGAGCAGTTCTTC.

The V gene is TRBV11-1, the J gene TRBJ2-1; D possibly matches TRBD1 or TRBD2 (6 bases each). The germline CDR1 and CDR2 sequences are SGHAT and FQDESV (reference sequence). V was clipped by 5 bases and J by 1 base, with 12 bases between them. This CDR3 is built from 15 residues. In DNA, the CDR3 is TGTGCCAGCAGCCGAAAGGGGGGTTCCTACAATGAGCAGTTCTTC. It specifies CASSRKGGSYNEQFF.

This chain links TRBV19 with TRBJ2-1; tentatively, D is TRBD1 or TRBD2 (5 bases each). The V gene's germline CDR1 is LNHDA and CDR2 SQIVND (reference sequence). CDR3 length: 19 amino acids. V lost 7 bases and J lost 7, with 32 bases in between. The CDR3 here is CASNTPRGVGQLTGNEQFF. CDR3 DNA: TGTGCCAGTAATACCCCTCGGGGCGTGGGGCAACTGACGGGGAATGAGCAGTTCTTC.

The rearrangement links TRBV15 to TRBJ2-7; D may match TRBD1 or TRBD2 (6 bases each). This CDR3 has 17 amino acids. Germline-derived CDR1 and CDR2 are LNHNV and YYDKDF (reference sequence). Trimming pared 3 bases from V and 0 bases from J, leaving 18 bases between. The DNA of the CDR3 is TGTGCCACCAGCAGGTACCCAAGAGGGGGGAGCTCCTACGAGCAGTACTTC. It yields the protein CATSRYPRGGSSYEQYF.

The chain joins TRBV5-1 to TRBJ2-3; D is ambiguous. The germline V gene has CDR1 SGHRS and CDR2 YFSETQ. Trimming cost V 0 bases and J 1 base, with 9 bases left between them. The CDR3 covers 15 residues. The CDR3 loop is CASSLDGAGTDTQYF. The CDR3 DNA reads as TGCGCCAGCAGCTTGGATGGCGCGGGCACAGATACGCAGTATTTT.

CDR3 sequence: CASSKGRDRGRILNEQFF. CDR3 sequence (DNA): TGTGCCAGCAGCAAAGGCCGGGACAGGGGGCGCATTTTGAATGAGCAGTTCTTC. The gene calls are TRBV21-1 and TRBJ2-1; whether TRBD1, the table's D call, matches the DNA was not checked. TRBV21-1 constitutes a pseudogene. The CDR3 is 18 amino acids.

The chain carries TRBV28 and TRBJ2-5; D gene uncertain. The CDR3 covers 17 residues. CDR1 is MDHEN, CDR2 SYDVKM, per germline. V lost 5 bases, J lost 2 bases, and 21 bases lay in between. This CDR3 reads CASSSHPAQKYQETQYF. The DNA of the CDR3 is TGTGCCAGCAGTAGCCACCCTGCCCAGAAATATCAAGAGACCCAGTACTTC.

This chain uses TRBV27 with TRBJ1-2; 8 bases line up with TRBD1. CDR3 length equals 13 residues. J lost 8 bases, V lost 4 bases, and 6 bases had no gene match. Germline loops: CDR1 MNHEY, CDR2 SMNVEV (reference sequence). Here the CDR3 reads CASSSDDRGGYTF. In DNA, the CDR3 is TGTGCCAGCAGTTCCGACGACAGGGGAGGCTACACCTTC.

This clone was seen more than once but under ten times. The chain recombines TRBV18 with TRBJ1-1, with D maybe TRBD1 (5 bases). CDR3 length: 15 amino acids. Per germline, CDR1 KGHSH and CDR2 LQKENI. Trimming took 3 bases from V and 5 from J, leaving 16 bases between them. CDR3 sequence reads: CASSPLGRGTTEAFF. The CDR3 nucleotides read TGTGCCAGCTCACCCCTTGGCCGGGGCACAACTGAAGCTTTCTTT.

In nucleotides, the CDR3 is TGTGCCAGCAGCCACTGGACAGAATCCTATGGCTACACCTTC. It yields the protein CASSHWTESYGYTF. The chain uses TRBV14 and TRBJ1-2, with a tentative D call TRBD1 (6 bases). Trimming pared 3 bases from V and 4 bases from J, leaving 12 bases between. The CDR3 is made up of 14 amino acids. Germline assignment: CDR1 SGHDN and CDR2 FVKESK. Variable domain in full (rest from reference TRBV14 and TRBJ1-2): EAGVTQFPSHSVIEKGQTVTLRCDPISGHDNLYWYRRVMGKEIKFLLHFVKESKQDESGMPNNRFLAERTGGTYSTLKVQPAELEDSGVYFCASSHWTESYGYTFGSGTRLTVV.